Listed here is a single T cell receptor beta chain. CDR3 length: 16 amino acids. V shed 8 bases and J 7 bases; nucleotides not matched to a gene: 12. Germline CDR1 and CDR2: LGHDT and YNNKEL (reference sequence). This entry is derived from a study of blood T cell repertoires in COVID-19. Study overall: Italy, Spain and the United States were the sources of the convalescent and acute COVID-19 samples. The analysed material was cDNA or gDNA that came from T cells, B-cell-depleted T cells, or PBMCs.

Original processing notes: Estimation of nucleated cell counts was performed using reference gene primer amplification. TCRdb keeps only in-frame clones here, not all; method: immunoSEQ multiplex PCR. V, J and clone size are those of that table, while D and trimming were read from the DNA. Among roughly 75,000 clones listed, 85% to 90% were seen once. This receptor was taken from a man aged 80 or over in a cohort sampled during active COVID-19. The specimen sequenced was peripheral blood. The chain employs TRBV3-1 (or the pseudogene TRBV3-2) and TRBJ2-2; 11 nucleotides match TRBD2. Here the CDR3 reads CASERASGGSIGELFF. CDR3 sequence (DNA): TGTGCCAGCGAAAGGGCTAGCGGGGGGTCTATCGGGGAGCTGTTTTTT.